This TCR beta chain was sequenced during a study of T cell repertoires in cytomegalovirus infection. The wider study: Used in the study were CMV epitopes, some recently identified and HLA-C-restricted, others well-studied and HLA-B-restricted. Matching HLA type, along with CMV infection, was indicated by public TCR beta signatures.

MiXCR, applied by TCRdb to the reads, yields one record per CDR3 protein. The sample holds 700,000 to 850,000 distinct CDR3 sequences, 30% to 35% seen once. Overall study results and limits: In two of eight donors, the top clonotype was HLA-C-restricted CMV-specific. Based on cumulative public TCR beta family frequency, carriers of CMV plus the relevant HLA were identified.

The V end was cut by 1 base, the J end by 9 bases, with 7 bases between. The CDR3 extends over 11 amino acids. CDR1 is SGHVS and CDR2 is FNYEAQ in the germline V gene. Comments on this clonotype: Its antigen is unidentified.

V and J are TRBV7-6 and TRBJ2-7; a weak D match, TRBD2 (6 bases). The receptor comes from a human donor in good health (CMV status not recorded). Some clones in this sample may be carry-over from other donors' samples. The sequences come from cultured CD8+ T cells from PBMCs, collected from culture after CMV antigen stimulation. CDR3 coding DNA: TGTGCCAGCAGCTTAGACGGGAGGCAGTACGTC. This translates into CASSLDGRQYV.